The 7 T cell receptor beta chains given below trace back to one sample, sequenced in a study of T cell responses to AZD1222 COVID-19 vaccine. Repertoires were generated with immunoSEQ multiplex PCR, while TCRdb's copy carries only in-frame clones and drops some. The table shows about 140,000 clones, with roughly 88% occurring only once. Sample: peripheral blood, taken 28 days after the second AZD1222 dose. The origin of the receptors is an adult who received the AZD1222 COVID-19 vaccine.

The chain couples TRBV6-5 to TRBJ2-7, with 10 bases aligning to TRBD2. Trimming removed 6 bases from V and 3 bases from J; junction bases left unmatched: 8. This CDR3 has 15 amino acids. Germline lookup yields CDR1 MNHEY and CDR2 SVGAGI. As DNA, the CDR3 is TGTGCCAGCAGAACTTCTAGCGGGAGTTACTACGAGCAGTACTTC. Translated: CASRTSSGSYYEQYF.

This clone was observed once. Here the CDR3 reads CASSLGQTSTDTQYF. The CDR3 nucleotides are TGTGCCAGCTCACTGGGACAGACAAGCACAGATACGCAGTATTTT. This chain uses TRBV18 with TRBJ2-3; 7 bases are a match to TRBD1. J was trimmed by 0 bases and V by 4 bases; bases with no gene match: 4. Per the germline V gene, CDR1 is KGHSH and CDR2 is LQKENI. CDR3 length: 15 residues. Using reference TRBV18 and TRBJ2-3 for the parts outside the CDR3, the full variable domain is NAGVMQNPRHLVRRRGQEARLRCSPMKGHSHVYWYRQLPEEGLKFMVYLQKENIIDESGMPKERFSAEFPKEGPSILRIQQVVRGDSAAYFCASSLGQTSTDTQYFGPGTRLTVL.

The CDR3 reads CASKGDRQEQFF. The CDR3 DNA sequence: TGTGCCAGCAAGGGGGACCGGCAGGAGCAGTTCTTC. The chain couples TRBV9 to TRBJ2-1, with a tentative D call TRBD1 (6 bases). The germline V gene encodes CDR1 SGDLS and CDR2 YYNGEE. V was clipped by 6 bases and J by 10 bases, with 14 bases between them. This CDR3 is 12 amino acids long.

This rearrangement joins TRBV29-1 to TRBJ1-1; D is perhaps TRBD1 (6 bases). Trimming took off 2 bases at V and 1 base at J, with 14 bases between the two ends. This CDR3 spans 15 amino acids. Per the germline V gene, CDR1 is SQVTM and CDR2 is ANQGSEA. In nucleotides, the CDR3 is TGCAGCGTTGAATCCCAGGGGACACGGAACACTGAAGCTTTCTTT. Amino acids: CSVESQGTRNTEAFF.

This clone was detected once. This chain links TRBV7-9 with TRBJ1-1; 8 nucleotides line up with TRBD1. The CDR3 has 16 amino acids. Germline-derived CDR1 and CDR2 are SEHNR and FQNEAQ (reference sequence). Losses at the gene ends were 4 bases for V and 4 bases for J; bases not matched to a gene: 11. In DNA form, the CDR3 reads TGTGCCAGCAGCTCCCGGATTGACAGGGGAGGCACTGAAGCTTTCTTT. This encodes CASSSRIDRGGTEAFF.

The chain uses TRBV19 and TRBJ1-3; D is unresolved. Deletions cut 2 bases from V and 0 bases from J, with 8 bases between. CDR1 and CDR2 from the germline V gene are LNHDA and SQIVND (reference sequence). The CDR3 extends over 15 amino acids. The CDR3 region is CASSIFRSSGNTIYF. CDR3 DNA: TGTGCCAGTAGTATATTCAGGTCCTCTGGAAACACCATATATTTT.

V gene TRBV7-8 combines with J gene TRBJ2-7; 10 bases are a match to TRBD2. Germline V gives CDR1 SGHVS, CDR2 FQNEAQ. The CDR3 length is 15 residues. V was pared by 3 bases and J by 2 bases, with 4 bases of the junction left unmatched. CDR3 bases: TGTGCCAGCAGCTTCGGAGCGGGAGGGGCCTACGAGCAGTACTTC. This gives the protein CASSFGAGGAYEQYF.